The 7 T cell receptor beta chains listed next were all sequenced from one sample in a study of metastatic and nonmetastatic thyroid tumors. Patients were all untreated before their thyroid surgery. TCRdb reassembled clones from the PCR reads with MiXCR. The data contain under 20,000 clones, about a quarter of them singletons. The specimen was blood. These TCRs come from a male donor with papillary thyroid cancer or a benign thyroid nodule (not recorded which). Some clones in this sample may be carry-over from other donors' samples.

The rearrangement uses TRBV6-1 and TRBJ1-2; TRBD1 aligns across 8 bases. Germline assignment: CDR1 MNHNS and CDR2 SASEGT. This CDR3 is 14 amino acids long. V was clipped by 7 bases and J by 1 base; unmatched bases: 5. The CDR3: CASKVTGDNYGYTF. CDR3 DNA: TGTGCCAGCAAAGTGACAGGGGATAACTATGGCTACACCTTC.

The J gene is TRBJ2-7, the V gene TRBV28, with 8 bases fitting TRBD2. The CDR3 is 18 residues long. V lost 1 base and J lost 6; bases outside the gene matches: 17. In germline, CDR1 is MDHEN, CDR2 SYDVKM. This CDR3 is CASSLFRLRGGRTGEQYF. CDR3 bases: TGTGCCAGCAGTTTATTCAGATTGCGGGGCGGGAGGACTGGCGAGCAGTACTTC.

By sample share, this clone is medium-sized. The chain employs TRBV6-4 and TRBJ2-2; the D gene could be TRBD1 or TRBD2 (6 bases each). The V end lost 4 bases, the J end lost 3 bases, and 9 bases lay between the germline ends. The CDR3 consists of 14 residues. The germline V gene encodes CDR1 MRHNA and CDR2 SNTAGT. The CDR3 protein is CASSAEGDTGELFF. CDR3 coding DNA: TGTGCCAGCAGTGCGGAGGGGGACACCGGGGAGCTGTTTTTT.

In its sample, this clone was seen a few times. The chain has TRBV2 and TRBJ1-2; D is unclear. The CDR3 totals 12 residues. Trimming stripped 7 bases from V and 4 bases from J, with 10 bases between. From germline, CDR1 is SNHLY and CDR2 FYNNEI. The DNA of the CDR3 is TGTGCCAGCATCGGGCCGGTCTATGGCTACACCTTC. This sequence encodes CASIGPVYGYTF.

This chain links TRBV2 with TRBJ1-6; TRBD1 might be the D (6 bases). CDR3 length: 13 amino acids. V was trimmed by 6 bases and J by 8 bases, leaving 11 bases between them. Germline loops: CDR1 SNHLY, CDR2 FYNNEI. The CDR3 loop reads CASRGTRDSPLHF. DNA of the CDR3: TGTGCCAGCAGGGGGACAAGAGATTCACCCCTCCACTTT.

By share, this clone ranks as medium-sized. The rearrangement links TRBV15 to TRBJ1-6, with D perhaps matching TRBD1 (6 bases). This CDR3 spans 15 amino acids. Trimming left V 0 bases short and J 6 bases short, with 9 bases between. Germline CDR1 LNHNV, CDR2 YYDKDF (reference sequence). The CDR3 region is CATSRDKGVNSPLHF. The CDR3 DNA reads as TGTGCCACCAGCAGAGATAAGGGGGTTAATTCACCCCTCCACTTT.

CDR3 region: CASSEERRNSPLHF. In DNA, the CDR3 is TGTGCCAGCAGTGAAGAGAGAAGGAACTCACCCCTCCACTTT. The rearrangement links TRBV6-1 to TRBJ1-6; D not certain. This CDR3 comprises 14 residues. V was cut by 1 base and J by 10 bases, with 11 bases left in between. Germline V gives CDR1 MNHNS, CDR2 SASEGT.